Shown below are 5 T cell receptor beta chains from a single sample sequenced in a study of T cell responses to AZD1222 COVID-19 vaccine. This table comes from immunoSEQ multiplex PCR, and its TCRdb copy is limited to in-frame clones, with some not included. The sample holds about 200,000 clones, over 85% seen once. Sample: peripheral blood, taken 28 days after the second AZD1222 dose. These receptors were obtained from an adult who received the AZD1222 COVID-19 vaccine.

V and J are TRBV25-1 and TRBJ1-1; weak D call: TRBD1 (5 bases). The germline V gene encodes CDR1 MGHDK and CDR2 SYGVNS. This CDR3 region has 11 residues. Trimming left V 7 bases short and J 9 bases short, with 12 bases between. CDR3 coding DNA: TGTGCCAGCACCGACAGTACGAAAGCTTTCTTT. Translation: CASTDSTKAFF. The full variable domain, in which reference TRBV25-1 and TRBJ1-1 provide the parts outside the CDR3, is EADIYQTPRYLVIGTGKKITLECSQTMGHDKMYWYQQDPGMELHLIHYSYGVNSTEKGDLSSESTVSRIRTEHFPLTLESARPSHTSQYLCASTDSTKAFFGQGTRLTVV.

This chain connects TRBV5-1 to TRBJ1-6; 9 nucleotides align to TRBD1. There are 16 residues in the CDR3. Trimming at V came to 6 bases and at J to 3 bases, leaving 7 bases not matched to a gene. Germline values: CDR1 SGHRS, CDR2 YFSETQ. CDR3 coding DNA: TGCGCCAGCACCTGGGGACAGGGCGACTATAATTCACCCCTCCACTTT. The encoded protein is CASTWGQGDYNSPLHF.

This chain's CDR3 is CASSQGPQTNEKLFF. CDR3 coding DNA: TGTGCCAGCAGCCAAGGGCCTCAAACTAATGAAAAACTGTTTTTT. The rearrangement joins TRBV3-1 (or the pseudogene TRBV3-2) to TRBJ1-4; D unclear. Between the trimmed V and J ends, which lost 1 base and 1 base, there was a span of 7 bases. Germline V CDR1 and CDR2: LGHDT, YNNKEL (reference sequence). The CDR3 covers 15 residues.

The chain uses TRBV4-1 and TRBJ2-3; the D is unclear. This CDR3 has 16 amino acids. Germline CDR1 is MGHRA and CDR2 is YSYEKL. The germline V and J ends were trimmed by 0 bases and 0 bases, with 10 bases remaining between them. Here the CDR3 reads CASSQDWGASTDTQYF. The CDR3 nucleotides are TGCGCCAGCAGCCAAGACTGGGGTGCTAGCACAGATACGCAGTATTTT.

The CDR3 bases are TGTGCCAGCAGCTTAGGTGGCGCGGAAGAGACCCAGTACTTC. This gives the protein CASSLGGAEETQYF. This chain uses TRBV7-6 with TRBJ2-5; D is uncertain. Germline V gene lookup returns CDR1 SGHVS and CDR2 FNYEAQ. The CDR3 is 14 residues long. Trimming removed 1 base from V and 3 bases from J, with 9 bases in between.